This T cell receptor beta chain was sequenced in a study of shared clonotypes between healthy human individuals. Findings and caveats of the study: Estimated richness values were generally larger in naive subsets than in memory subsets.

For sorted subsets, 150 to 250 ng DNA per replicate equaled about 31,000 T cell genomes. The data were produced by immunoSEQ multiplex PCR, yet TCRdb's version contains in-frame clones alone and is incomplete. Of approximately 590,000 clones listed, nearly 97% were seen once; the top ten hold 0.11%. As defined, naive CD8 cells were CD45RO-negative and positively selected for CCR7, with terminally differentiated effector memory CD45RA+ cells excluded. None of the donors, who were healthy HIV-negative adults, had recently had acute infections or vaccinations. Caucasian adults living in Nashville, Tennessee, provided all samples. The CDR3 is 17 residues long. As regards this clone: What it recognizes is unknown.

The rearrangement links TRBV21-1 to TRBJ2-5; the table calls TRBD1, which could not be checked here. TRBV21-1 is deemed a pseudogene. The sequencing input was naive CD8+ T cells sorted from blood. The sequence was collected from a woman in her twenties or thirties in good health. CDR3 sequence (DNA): TGTGCCAGCAGCAAAGACCCCGGGACAGGGGACCAAGAGACCCAGTACTTC. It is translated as CASSKDPGTGDQETQYF.